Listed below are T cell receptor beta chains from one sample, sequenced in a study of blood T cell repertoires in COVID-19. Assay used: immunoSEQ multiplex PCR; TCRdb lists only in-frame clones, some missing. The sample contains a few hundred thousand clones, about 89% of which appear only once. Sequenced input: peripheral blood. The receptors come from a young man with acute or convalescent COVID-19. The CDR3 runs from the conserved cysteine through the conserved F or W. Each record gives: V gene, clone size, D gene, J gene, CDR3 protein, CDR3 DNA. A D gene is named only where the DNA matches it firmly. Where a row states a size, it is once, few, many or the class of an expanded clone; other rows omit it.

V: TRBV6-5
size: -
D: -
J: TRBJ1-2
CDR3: CASSYSRRDSNYGYTF
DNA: TGTGCCAGCAGTTACTCGAGGCGAGACAGTAACTATGGCTACACCTTC

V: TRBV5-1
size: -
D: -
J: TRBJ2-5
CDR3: CASSPQPAVLGETQYF
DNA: TGCGCCAGCAGCCCGCAACCAGCGGTGTTAGGGGAGACCCAGTACTTC

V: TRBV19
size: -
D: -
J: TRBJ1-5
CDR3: CASSINFQPQHF
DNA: TGTGCCAGTAGTATTAATTTCCAGCCCCAGCATTTT

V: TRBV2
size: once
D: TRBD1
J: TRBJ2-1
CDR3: CACTSQGGSYNEQFF
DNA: TGTGCCTGCACATCACAGGGGGGTAGCTACAATGAGCAGTTCTTC

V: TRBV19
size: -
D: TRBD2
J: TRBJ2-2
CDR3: CASTRDWRETGELFF
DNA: TGTGCCAGTACCCGGGACTGGCGGGAGACCGGGGAGCTGTTTTTT

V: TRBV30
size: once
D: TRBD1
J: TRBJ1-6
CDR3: CAWSEIQGGNSPLHF
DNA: TGTGCCTGGAGTGAAATACAGGGGGGTAATTCACCCCTCCACTTT

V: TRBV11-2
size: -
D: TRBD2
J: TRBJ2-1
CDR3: CASSLRLAGASYNEQFF
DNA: TGTGCCAGCAGCTTACGGCTAGCGGGGGCTTCCTACAATGAGCAGTTCTTC

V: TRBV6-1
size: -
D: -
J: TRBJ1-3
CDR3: CASSERGGAGNTIYF
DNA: TGTGCCAGCAGTGAAAGGGGGGGGGCTGGAAACACCATATATTTT

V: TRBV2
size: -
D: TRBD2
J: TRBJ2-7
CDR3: CASSLGTSGSYEQYF
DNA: TGTGCCAGCAGTCTAGGGACTAGCGGGAGTTACGAGCAGTACTTC

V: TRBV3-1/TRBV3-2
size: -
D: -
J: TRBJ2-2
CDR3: CASSGGGGDTGELFF
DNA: TGTGCCAGCAGCGGGGGAGGGGGTGACACCGGGGAGCTGTTTTTT

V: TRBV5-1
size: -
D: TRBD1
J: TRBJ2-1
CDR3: CASSLAPNTGGLNNEQFF
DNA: TGCGCCAGCAGCTTGGCCCCTAACACAGGGGGCCTAAACAATGAGCAGTTCTTC

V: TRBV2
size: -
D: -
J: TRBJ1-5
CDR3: CASSSQGLNQPQHF
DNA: TGTGCCAGCAGTTCACAGGGTTTAAATCAGCCCCAGCATTTT

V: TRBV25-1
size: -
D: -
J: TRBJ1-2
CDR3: CASSDRPGFDGYTF
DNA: TGTGCCAGCAGTGATCGTCCGGGGTTCGATGGCTACACCTTC

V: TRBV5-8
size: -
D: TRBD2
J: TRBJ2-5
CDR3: CASSLGRGLVETQYF
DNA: TGTGCCAGCAGCTTGGGACGGGGACTAGTAGAGACCCAGTACTTC

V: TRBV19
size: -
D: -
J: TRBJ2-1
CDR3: CASSGGLAYNEQFF
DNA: TGTGCCAGTAGTGGGGGCCTAGCCTACAATGAGCAGTTCTTC

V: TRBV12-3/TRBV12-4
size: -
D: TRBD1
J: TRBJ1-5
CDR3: CASSPTGNQPQHF
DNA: TGTGCCAGCAGCCCGACAGGGAATCAGCCCCAGCATTTT

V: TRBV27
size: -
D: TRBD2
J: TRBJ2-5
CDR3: CATKREGPQETQYF
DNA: TGTGCCACCAAGCGGGAGGGCCCCCAAGAGACCCAGTACTTC

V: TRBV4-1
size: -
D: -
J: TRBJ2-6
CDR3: CASSKTPAGFSGANVLTF
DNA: TGCGCCAGCAGTAAAACCCCCGCAGGCTTCTCTGGGGCCAACGTCCTGACTTTC

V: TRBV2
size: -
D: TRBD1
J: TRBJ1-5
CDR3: CASSGDSNYQPQHF
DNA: TGTGCCAGCAGTGGGGACAGTAACTATCAGCCCCAGCATTTT

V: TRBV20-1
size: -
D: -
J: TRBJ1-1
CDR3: CSASERQGLNTEAFF
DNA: TGCAGTGCTAGTGAGCGGCAGGGCTTAAACACTGAAGCTTTCTTT

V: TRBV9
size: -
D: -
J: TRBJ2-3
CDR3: CASSVGGRSYRTDTQYF
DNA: TGTGCCAGCAGCGTAGGCGGAAGGAGTTATCGGACAGATACGCAGTATTTT

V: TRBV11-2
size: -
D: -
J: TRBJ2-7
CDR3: CASSFGEQYF
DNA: TGTGCCAGCAGCTTCGGTGAGCAGTACTTC

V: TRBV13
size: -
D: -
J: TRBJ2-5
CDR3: CASSLKGGAMLETQYF
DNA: TGTGCCAGCAGCTTAAAAGGGGGGGCTATGTTAGAGACCCAGTACTTC

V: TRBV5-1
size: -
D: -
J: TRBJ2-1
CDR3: CASRQDSVNEQFF
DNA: TGCGCCAGCAGACAGGACAGTGTAAATGAGCAGTTCTTC

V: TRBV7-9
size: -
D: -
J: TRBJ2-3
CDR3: CASTPGASWADTQYF
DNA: TGTGCCAGCACCCCTGGGGCTAGTTGGGCAGATACGCAGTATTTT

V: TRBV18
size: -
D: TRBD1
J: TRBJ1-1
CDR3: CASSPPRAQGVGEAFF
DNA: TGTGCCAGCTCACCACCAAGAGCACAGGGGGTCGGTGAAGCTTTCTTT

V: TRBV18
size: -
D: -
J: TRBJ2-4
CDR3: CASSPEVTSHIQYF
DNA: TGTGCCAGCTCACCGGAGGTCACGAGTCACATTCAGTACTTC

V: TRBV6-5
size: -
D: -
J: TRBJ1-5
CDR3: CASMRVNQPQHF
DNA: TGTGCCAGCATGCGGGTCAATCAGCCCCAGCATTTT

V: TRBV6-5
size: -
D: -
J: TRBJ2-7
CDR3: CASSSTGNEQYF
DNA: TGTGCCAGCAGTTCTACAGGGAACGAGCAGTACTTC

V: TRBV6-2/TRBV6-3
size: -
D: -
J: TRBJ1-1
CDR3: CASSRNLGAFF
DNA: TGTGCCAGCAGTCGAAATTTGGGCGCTTTCTTT

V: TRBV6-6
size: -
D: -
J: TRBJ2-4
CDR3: CASHPDSTAKNIQYF
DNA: TGTGCCAGTCACCCGGACAGTACAGCCAAAAACATTCAGTACTTC

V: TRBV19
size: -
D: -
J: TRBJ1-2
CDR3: CASTTGGKVYGYTF
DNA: TGTGCCAGTACCACCGGGGGGAAAGTCTATGGCTACACCTTC

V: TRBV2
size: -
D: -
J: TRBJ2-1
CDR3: CASSADMGNEQFF
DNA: TGTGCCAGCAGTGCGGACATGGGGAATGAGCAGTTCTTC

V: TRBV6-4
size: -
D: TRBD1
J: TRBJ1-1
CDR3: CASRGQGDHTEAFF
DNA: TGTGCCAGCAGGGGACAGGGAGATCATACTGAAGCTTTCTTT

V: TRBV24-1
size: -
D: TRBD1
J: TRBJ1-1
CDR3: CATSDSDRGGAEAFF
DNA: TGTGCCACCAGTGATTCAGACAGGGGGGGGGCTGAAGCTTTCTTT

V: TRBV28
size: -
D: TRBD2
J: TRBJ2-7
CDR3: CASGSGSGPYEQYF
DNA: TGTGCCAGCGGTAGCGGGAGCGGTCCCTACGAGCAGTACTTC

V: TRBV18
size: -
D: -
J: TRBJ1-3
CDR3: CASSPGGTGNTIYF
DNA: TGTGCCAGCTCACCAGGCGGTACTGGAAACACCATATATTTT

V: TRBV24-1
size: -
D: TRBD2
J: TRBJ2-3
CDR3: CATSDREGLSDTQYF
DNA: TGTGCCACCAGTGATCGGGAGGGCCTCTCAGATACGCAGTATTTT

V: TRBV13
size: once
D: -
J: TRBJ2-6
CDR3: CASSLVLSGANVLTF
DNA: TGTGCCAGCAGCTTAGTTCTATCTGGGGCCAACGTCCTGACTTTC

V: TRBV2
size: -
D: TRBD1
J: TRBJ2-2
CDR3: CASRLMGQHTGELFF
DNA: TGTGCCAGCAGGCTTATGGGACAGCACACCGGGGAGCTGTTTTTT

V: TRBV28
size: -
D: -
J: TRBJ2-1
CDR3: CASRSLQERQFF
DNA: TGTGCCAGCAGATCTTTGCAAGAGCGGCAGTTCTTC

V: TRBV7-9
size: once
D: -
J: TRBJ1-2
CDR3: CASSPDPGQSGTYGYTF
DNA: TGTGCCAGCAGCCCAGACCCGGGACAATCAGGGACCTATGGCTACACCTTC

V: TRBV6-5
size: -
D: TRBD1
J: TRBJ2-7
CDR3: CASSYSGRQGTYEQYF
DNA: TGTGCCAGCAGTTACTCCGGGCGACAGGGGACCTACGAGCAGTACTTC

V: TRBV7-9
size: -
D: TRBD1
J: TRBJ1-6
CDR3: CASSQTGGLNSPLHF
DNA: TGTGCCAGCAGCCAAACAGGGGGGCTCAATTCACCCCTCCACTTT

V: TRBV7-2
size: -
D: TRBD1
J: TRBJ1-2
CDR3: CASSLDSGTGAYGYTF
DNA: TGTGCCAGCAGTTTAGATTCAGGGACAGGGGCTTATGGCTACACCTTC